This entry lists 14 T cell receptor beta chains sequenced from one sample in a study of T cell responses to AZD1222 COVID-19 vaccine. The protocol was immunoSEQ multiplex PCR, while the TCRdb copy is restricted to in-frame clones and leaves out a portion. Here the sample spans over 110,000 clones, about 91% being singletons. The input for sequencing was peripheral blood, taken 28 days after the second AZD1222 dose. These receptor sequences come from an adult who received the AZD1222 COVID-19 vaccine.

As DNA, the CDR3 is TGCAGCTCCTACGACGCAGGGGCTTATGGCTACACCTTC. Translation gives CSSYDAGAYGYTF. The chain uses TRBV29-1 and TRBJ1-2, with D possibly matching TRBD1 (6 bases). CDR1 is SQVTM, CDR2 ANQGSEA, per germline. V shed 8 bases and J shed 5 bases, with 18 bases lying between them. The CDR3 extends over 13 amino acids. The whole variable domain, filled in from reference TRBV29-1 and TRBJ1-2, reads SAVISQKPSRDICQRGTSLTIQCQVDSQVTMMFWYRQQPGQSLTLIATANQGSEATYESGFVIDKFPISRPNLTFSTLTVSNMSPEDSSIYLCSSYDAGAYGYTFGSGTRLTVV.

As for this clone: The same CDR3 is also encoded by other DNA sequences in this sample. The chain recombines TRBV25-1 with TRBJ2-1; the D gene is possibly TRBD2 (7 bases). Trimming removed 5 bases at V and 4 bases at J, with 9 bases between. This CDR3 contains 13 residues. The germline CDR1 and CDR2 sequences are MGHDK and SYGVNS. CDR3 DNA sequence: TGTGCCAGCAGTAAGGGGGGGTACAATGAGCAGTTCTTC. It is translated as CASSKGGYNEQFF.

The V and J genes are TRBV5-6 and TRBJ1-2; D is possibly TRBD1 (5 bases). Per the germline V gene, CDR1 is SGHDT and CDR2 is YYEEEE. The CDR3 is 16 residues long. Between the trimmed V and J ends, which lost 3 bases and 4 bases, there was a span of 19 bases. The CDR3 is CASSYLTASILYGYTF. For the CDR3, the DNA is TGTGCCAGCAGCTACTTGACAGCCTCCATCCTCTATGGCTACACCTTC.

V is TRBV15 and J is TRBJ2-1; 14 nucleotides align to TRBD2. V lost 1 base to trimming and J lost 7 bases; unmatched junction nucleotides: 9. This CDR3 region has 18 residues. Germline CDR1 reads LNHNV; CDR2 reads YYDKDF (reference sequence). The CDR3 loop is CATSRAVGLAGGLNEQFF. The CDR3 DNA follows: TGTGCCACCAGCAGAGCGGTAGGACTAGCGGGAGGACTGAATGAGCAGTTCTTC.

The CDR3 here is CASIKSGQETWGAFF. The CDR3 DNA sequence: TGTGCCAGTATAAAGTCCGGACAGGAGACCTGGGGGGCTTTCTTT. V usage is TRBV19 and J usage is TRBJ1-1; 7 bases agree with TRBD1. V gave up 7 bases and J gave up 11 bases; unmatched junction bases: 19. Looked up from germline, CDR1 is LNHDA and CDR2 is SQIVND (reference sequence). The CDR3 length is 15 residues.

This clone showed up just once. This sequence joins TRBV9 and TRBJ2-2; 8 bases fit TRBD2. The CDR3 has 17 amino acids. Germline values: CDR1 SGDLS, CDR2 YYNGEE. Trimming at V came to 0 bases and at J to 1 base, leaving 5 bases not matched to a gene. CDR3 loop: CASSVALAGGNTGELFF. The CDR3 DNA sequence: TGTGCCAGCAGCGTAGCTCTCGCGGGGGGGAACACCGGGGAGCTGTTTTTT.

V and J are TRBV18 and TRBJ2-5, with D hard to call. Germline loops: CDR1 KGHSH, CDR2 LQKENI. Deletions cut 3 bases from V and 2 bases from J, with 7 bases between. The CDR3 has 13 residues. CDR3 sequence reads: CASSPRVQETQYF. The CDR3 DNA reads TGTGCCAGCTCACCTAGGGTGCAAGAGACCCAGTACTTC. Supplemented by reference TRBV18 and TRBJ2-5, the full variable domain reads NAGVMQNPRHLVRRRGQEARLRCSPMKGHSHVYWYRQLPEEGLKFMVYLQKENIIDESGMPKERFSAEFPKEGPSILRIQQVVRGDSAAYFCASSPRVQETQYFGPGTRLLVL.

The V call is TRBV5-6, the J call TRBJ2-3; TRBD1 agrees at 7 bases. Germline CDR1 and CDR2: SGHDT and YYEEEE. Trimming took 2 bases from V and 4 from J; bases not matched to a gene: 7. The CDR3 consists of 15 residues. CDR3 in amino acids: CASSLRQGGADTQYF. The CDR3 nucleotides are TGTGCCAGCAGCTTACGACAGGGTGGAGCAGATACGCAGTATTTT.

The table lists this clone with a count of one. Other nucleotide sequences in the sample specify the same CDR3. The V and J genes are TRBV6-5 and TRBJ1-1; D uncertain. The CDR3 consists of 14 residues. V lost 0 bases and J lost 1, with 6 bases in between. Germline-derived CDR1 and CDR2 are MNHEY and SVGAGI. CDR3 sequence (DNA): TGTGCCAGCAGTTACTCTGGGGAGAACACTGAAGCTTTCTTT. This gives the protein CASSYSGENTEAFF.

This chain joins TRBV28 and TRBJ1-2; 10 nucleotides agree with TRBD1. The CDR3 runs to 15 residues. Germline lookup yields CDR1 MDHEN and CDR2 SYDVKM. V was pared by 5 bases and J by 3 bases, with 6 bases of the junction left unmatched. The CDR3 DNA sequence: TGTGCCAGCAGTACCAGACAGGGGGCCGACTATGGCTACACCTTC. Its protein is CASSTRQGADYGYTF.

The rearrangement uses TRBV6-5 and TRBJ1-2, with 7 bases fitting TRBD1. Germline trimming cut 2 bases from V and 4 bases from J; bases unmatched to any gene: 4. Germline V gene sequence: CDR1 MNHEY, CDR2 SVGAGI. The CDR3 length is 14 residues. CDR3 bases: TGTGCCAGCAGTTACATAGGGGGCAGCTATGGCTACACCTTC. It encodes CASSYIGGSYGYTF.

The chain is built from TRBV18 and TRBJ1-1; D might be TRBD1 (5 bases). The germline CDR1 and CDR2 sequences are KGHSH and LQKENI. The CDR3 consists of 12 residues. V was shortened by 0 bases and J by 7 bases, with 6 bases between the two germline ends. CDR3 sequence reads: CASSPPRGEAFF. For the CDR3, the DNA is TGTGCCAGCTCACCACCGAGGGGTGAAGCTTTCTTT.

The chain recombines TRBV6-4 with TRBJ2-5; TRBD2 matches 7 bases. The junction had 0 bases not matched to a gene; V was cut back by 2 bases and J by 9 bases. Germline lookup yields CDR1 MRHNA and CDR2 SNTAGT. This CDR3 comprises 11 residues. The CDR3 loop is CASSDAGAQYF. The CDR3 DNA reads TGTGCCAGCAGTGACGCGGGGGCCCAGTACTTC.

This sequence joins TRBV5-3 and TRBJ1-4; tentatively, D is TRBD1 (5 bases). TRBV5-3 is assigned to the ORF class and has an uncertain function. The V and J ends lost 3 bases and 14 bases respectively, with 26 bases between them. This CDR3 is built from 16 residues. The CDR3 region is CARSSSRQHKKARLFF. CDR3 nucleotide sequence: TGTGCCAGAAGCTCTTCCCGACAGCACAAGAAGGCGAGGCTGTTTTTT.